This T cell receptor beta chain was sequenced in a study of Ad26.COV2.S vaccination and SARS-CoV-2 variants. Study conclusions and caveats: Non-spike TCR breadth did not differ much between vaccine and placebo recipients. It was vaccine recipients, not placebo recipients, who had the higher spike-specific TCR breadth. After vaccination, reports described spike-specific CD8+ and CD4+ T cell responses as showing substantial breadth. There was a possibility that the TCR breadth and depth analyses underestimated total T cell responses.

About this clone itself: Its antigen is unknown.

Per the germline V gene, CDR1 is LNHDA and CDR2 is SQIVND (reference sequence). The CDR3 runs to 14 residues. Trimming removed 3 bases from V and 1 base from J, with 9 bases in between. Sequenced by immunoSEQ multiplex PCR; TCRdb stores in-frame clones only, minus some. The sample holds approximately 97,000 clones; about three quarters are singletons and the top ten take around a sixth. This receptor was obtained from a human donor who had recovered from COVID-19. The starting material was peripheral blood, obtained after recovery from COVID-19. The V gene is TRBV19, the J gene TRBJ1-1; D remains unclear. Here the CDR3 DNA reads TGTGCCAGTAGTATTTACCTACCGAACACTGAAGCTTTCTTT. Protein sequence: CASSIYLPNTEAFF.